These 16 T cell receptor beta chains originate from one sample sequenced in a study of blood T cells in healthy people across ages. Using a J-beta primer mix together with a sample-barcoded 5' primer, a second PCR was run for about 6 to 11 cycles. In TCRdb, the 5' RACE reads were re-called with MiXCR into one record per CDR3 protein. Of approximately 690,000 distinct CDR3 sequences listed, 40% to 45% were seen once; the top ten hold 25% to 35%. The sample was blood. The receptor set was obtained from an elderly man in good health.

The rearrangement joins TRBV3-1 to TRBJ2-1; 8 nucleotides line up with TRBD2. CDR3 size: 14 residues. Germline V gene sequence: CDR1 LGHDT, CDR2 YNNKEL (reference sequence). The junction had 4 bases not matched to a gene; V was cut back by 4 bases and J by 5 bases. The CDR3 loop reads CASSLGRANNEQFF. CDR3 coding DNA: TGTGCCAGCAGCCTCGGGAGGGCGAACAATGAGCAGTTCTTC.

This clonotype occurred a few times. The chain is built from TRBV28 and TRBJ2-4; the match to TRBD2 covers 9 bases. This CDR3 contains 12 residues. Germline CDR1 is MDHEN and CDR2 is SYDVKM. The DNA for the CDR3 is TGTGCTAGCGGGAGCACCAAAAACATTCAGTACTTC. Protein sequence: CASGSTKNIQYF.

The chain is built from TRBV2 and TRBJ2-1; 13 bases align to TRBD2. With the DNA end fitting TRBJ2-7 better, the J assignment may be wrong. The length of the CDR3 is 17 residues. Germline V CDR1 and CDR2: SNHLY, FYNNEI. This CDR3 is CASTQTQLAGGRNEQYF. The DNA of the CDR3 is TGTGCCAGCACCCAAACCCAACTAGCGGGGGGGCGCAATGAGCAGTACTTC.

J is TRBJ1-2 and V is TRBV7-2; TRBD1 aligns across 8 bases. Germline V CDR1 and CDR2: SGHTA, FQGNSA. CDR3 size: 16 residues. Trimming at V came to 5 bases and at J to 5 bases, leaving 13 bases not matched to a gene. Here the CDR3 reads CASSVSPQGAGYGYTF. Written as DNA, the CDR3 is TGTGCCAGCAGCGTATCTCCCCAGGGGGCAGGGTATGGCTACACCTTC.

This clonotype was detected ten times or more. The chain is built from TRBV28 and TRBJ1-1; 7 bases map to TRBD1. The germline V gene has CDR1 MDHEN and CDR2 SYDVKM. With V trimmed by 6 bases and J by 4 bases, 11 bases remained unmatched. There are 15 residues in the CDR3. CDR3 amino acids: CASRTTGTSGTEAFF. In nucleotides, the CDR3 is TGTGCCAGCAGGACGACAGGGACCTCGGGCACTGAAGCTTTCTTT.

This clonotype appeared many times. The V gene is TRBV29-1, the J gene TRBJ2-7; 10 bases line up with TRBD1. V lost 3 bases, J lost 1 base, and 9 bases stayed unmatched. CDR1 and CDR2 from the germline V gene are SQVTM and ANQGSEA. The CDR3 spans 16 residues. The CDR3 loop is CSVERRDRGKSYEQYF. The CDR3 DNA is TGCAGCGTTGAGCGCCGGGACAGGGGAAAATCCTACGAGCAGTACTTC.

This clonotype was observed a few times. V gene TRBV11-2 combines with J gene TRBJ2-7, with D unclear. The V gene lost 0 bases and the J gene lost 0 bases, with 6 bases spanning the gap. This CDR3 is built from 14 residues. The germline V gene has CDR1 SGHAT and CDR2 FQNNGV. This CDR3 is CASSLEAASYEQYF. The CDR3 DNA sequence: TGTGCCAGCAGCTTAGAGGCGGCCTCCTACGAGCAGTACTTC.

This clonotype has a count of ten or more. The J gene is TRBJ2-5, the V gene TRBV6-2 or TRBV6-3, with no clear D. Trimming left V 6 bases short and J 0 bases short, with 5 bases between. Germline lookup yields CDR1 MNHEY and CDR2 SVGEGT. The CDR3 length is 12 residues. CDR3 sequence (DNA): TGTGCCAGCAGGACTGACCAAGAGACCCAGTACTTC. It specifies CASRTDQETQYF.

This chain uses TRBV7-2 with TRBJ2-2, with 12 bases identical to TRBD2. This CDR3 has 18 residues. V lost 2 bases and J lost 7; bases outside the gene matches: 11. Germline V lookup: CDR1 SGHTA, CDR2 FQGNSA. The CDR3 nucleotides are TGTGCCAGCAGCTTATTGACGACTAGCGGGGGTTGGGGCGGGGAGCTGTTTTTT. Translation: CASSLLTTSGGWGGELFF. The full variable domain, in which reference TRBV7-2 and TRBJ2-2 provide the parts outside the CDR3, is GAGVSQSPSNKVTEKGKDVELRCDPISGHTALYWYRQSLGQGLEFLIYFQGNSAPDKSGLPSDRFSAERTGGSVSTLTIQRTQQEDSAVYLCASSLLTTSGGWGGELFFGEGSRLTVL.

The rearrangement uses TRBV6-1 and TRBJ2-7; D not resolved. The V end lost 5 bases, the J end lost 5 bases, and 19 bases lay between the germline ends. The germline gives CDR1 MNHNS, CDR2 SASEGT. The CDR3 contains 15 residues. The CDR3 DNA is TGTGCCAGCAGTCCTACGGAAGAGGTCGTACACGAGCAGTACTTC. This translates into CASSPTEEVVHEQYF.

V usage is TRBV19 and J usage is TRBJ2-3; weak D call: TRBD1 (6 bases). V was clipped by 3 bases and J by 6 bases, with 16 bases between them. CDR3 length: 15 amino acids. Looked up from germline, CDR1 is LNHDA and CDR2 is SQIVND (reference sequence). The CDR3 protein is CASSILTGLQDTQYF. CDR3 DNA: TGTGCCAGTAGTATCTTAACAGGGCTCCAGGATACGCAGTATTTT.

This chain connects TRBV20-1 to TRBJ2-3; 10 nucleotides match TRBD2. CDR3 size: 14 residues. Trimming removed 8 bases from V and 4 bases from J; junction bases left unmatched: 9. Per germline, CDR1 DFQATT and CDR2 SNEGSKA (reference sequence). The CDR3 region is CSTQNGLAADTQYF. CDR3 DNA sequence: TGCAGTACTCAAAACGGACTAGCGGCAGATACGCAGTATTTT.

Here the CDR3 DNA reads TGTGCCAGCAGTGAATCCTGGCGGGGGGTACGGGAGCAGTACTTC. This translates into CASSESWRGVREQYF. This chain links TRBV6-1 with TRBJ2-7; 8 bases are a match to TRBD2. This CDR3 contains 15 residues. Per germline, CDR1 MNHNS and CDR2 SASEGT. V was clipped by 2 bases and J by 7 bases; unmatched bases: 10.

The CDR3 sequence is CASSLGIGLAGINEQFF. The CDR3 coding sequence is TGTGCCAGCAGCTTAGGGATCGGGCTAGCGGGGATCAATGAGCAGTTCTTC. The chain combines TRBV7-2 with TRBJ2-1, with 9 positions matching TRBD2. V lost 1 base to trimming and J lost 6 bases; unmatched junction nucleotides: 10. The CDR3 extends over 17 amino acids. CDR1 and CDR2 from the germline V gene are SGHTA and FQGNSA. Full variable domain (rest looked up from reference TRBV7-2 and TRBJ2-1): GAGVSQSPSNKVTEKGKDVELRCDPISGHTALYWYRQSLGQGLEFLIYFQGNSAPDKSGLPSDRFSAERTGGSVSTLTIQRTQQEDSAVYLCASSLGIGLAGINEQFFGPGTRLTVL.

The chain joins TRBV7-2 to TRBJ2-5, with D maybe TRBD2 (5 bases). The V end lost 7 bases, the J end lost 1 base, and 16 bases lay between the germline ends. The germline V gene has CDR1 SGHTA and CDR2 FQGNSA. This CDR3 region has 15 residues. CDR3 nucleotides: TGTGCCAGCAACTCAGGAAATGGACTCCAAGAGACCCAGTACTTC. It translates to CASNSGNGLQETQYF.

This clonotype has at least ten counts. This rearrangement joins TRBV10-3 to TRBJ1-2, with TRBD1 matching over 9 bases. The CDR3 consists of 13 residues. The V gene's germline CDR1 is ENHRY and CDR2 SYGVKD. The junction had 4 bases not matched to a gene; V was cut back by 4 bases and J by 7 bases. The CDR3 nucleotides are TGTGCCATCAGTGGACAGGGGGAGAGTGGCTACACCTTC. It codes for CAISGQGESGYTF.